This TCR beta chain comes out of a study of blood T cells in healthy people across ages. In germline, CDR1 is SGHVS, CDR2 FNYEAQ. V was clipped by 5 bases and J by 2 bases; unmatched bases: 9. The CDR3 is 15 amino acids. Sample-barcoded 5' priming and a J-beta primer mix drove a second PCR of roughly 7 to 11 cycles. TCRdb analysed the 5' RACE reads with MiXCR anew, one entry per CDR3 protein. The sample lists 1 million or so distinct CDR3 sequences, under 45% seen once, with 18% in the top ten. This clonotype was obtained from a woman in her fifties or sixties in good health. The chain uses TRBV7-6 and TRBJ2-7; 7 bases are a match to TRBD1. The sequencing sample was made of blood. The CDR3 loop reads CASSATGHQAYEQYF. CDR3 DNA sequence: TGTGCCAGCAGCGCGACAGGGCATCAAGCCTACGAGCAGTACTTC.